The source of this TCR beta chain is a study of human T cells and chemical hapten exposure. TCRdb re-analysed the RACE reads in MiXCR, keeping a single row per CDR3 protein. The table includes tens of thousands of distinct CDR3 sequences, around 10% detected once. This clonotype was seen many times. The sample's time point: pre-sensitization, week 0. Documented treatment: therapeutic diphenylcyclopropenone sensitization with weekly scalp DPC. CDR1 SGHTA and CDR2 FQGNSA come from the germline V gene. Trimming removed 5 bases from V and 1 base from J, with 11 bases in between. This CDR3 is built from 14 residues.

The chain employs TRBV7-2 and TRBJ1-1; D not certain. The source of this sequence is a middle-aged woman with alopecia areata. Some clones in this sample may be carry-over from other donors' samples. The sequencing used whole blood, collected in connection with sensitization to the hapten diphenylcyclopropenone (DPC). The CDR3 DNA sequence: TGTGCCAGCAGCACTAGGCAGGCGAACACTGAAGCTTTCTTT. It yields the protein CASSTRQANTEAFF.